This TCR beta chain was sequenced in a study of T cell repertoires in cytomegalovirus infection. Whole-study context: HLA-B-restricted CMV epitopes that are well studied were used alongside recently identified HLA-C-restricted ones. In public TCR beta signatures, there were indications of both CMV infection and matching HLA type. Regarding the study as a whole: Accumulated public TCR beta family frequency recognized individuals carrying CMV together with the relevant HLA.

TCRdb recomputed calls from the reads with MiXCR, one row per CDR3 protein. The repertoire holds 650,000 to 900,000 distinct CDR3 sequences, with 32% as singletons. This clonotype showed up just a few times. Antigen specificity is unknown. The CDR3 totals 19 residues. Germline V gene sequence: CDR1 MGHRA, CDR2 YSYEKL. V shed 2 bases, J shed 2 bases, and the junction held 10 bases outside the gene matches. The source is a human donor in good health (CMV status not recorded). Some clones in this sample may be carry-over from other donors' samples. V gene TRBV4-1 combines with J gene TRBJ1-5, with TRBD1 identical over 12 bases. Sequencing used cultured CD8+ T cells from PBMCs, obtained from culture after CMV antigen stimulation. As DNA, the CDR3 is TGCGCCAGCAGCCAAAAAAGGGACAGGGGGCTGGATGGCAATCAGCCCCAGCATTTT. Translating it yields CASSQKRDRGLDGNQPQHF.